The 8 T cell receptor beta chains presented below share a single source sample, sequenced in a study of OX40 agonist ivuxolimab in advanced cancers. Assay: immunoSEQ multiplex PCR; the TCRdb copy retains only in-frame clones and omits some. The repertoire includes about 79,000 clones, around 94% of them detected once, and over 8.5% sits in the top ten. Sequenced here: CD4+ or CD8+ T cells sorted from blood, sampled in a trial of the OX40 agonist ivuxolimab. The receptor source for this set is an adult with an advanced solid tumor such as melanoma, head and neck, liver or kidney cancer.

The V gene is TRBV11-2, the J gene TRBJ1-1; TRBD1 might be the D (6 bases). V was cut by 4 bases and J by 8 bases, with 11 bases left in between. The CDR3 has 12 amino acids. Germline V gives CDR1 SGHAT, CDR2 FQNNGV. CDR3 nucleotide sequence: TGTGCCAGCAGCTCCGGGACACTCGAAGCTTTCTTT. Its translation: CASSSGTLEAFF.

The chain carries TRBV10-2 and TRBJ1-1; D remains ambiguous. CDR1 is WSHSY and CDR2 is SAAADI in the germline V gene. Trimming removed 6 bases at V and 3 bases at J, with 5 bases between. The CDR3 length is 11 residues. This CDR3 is CASSPDTEAFF. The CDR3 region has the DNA TGCGCCAGCAGCCCCGACACTGAAGCTTTCTTT.

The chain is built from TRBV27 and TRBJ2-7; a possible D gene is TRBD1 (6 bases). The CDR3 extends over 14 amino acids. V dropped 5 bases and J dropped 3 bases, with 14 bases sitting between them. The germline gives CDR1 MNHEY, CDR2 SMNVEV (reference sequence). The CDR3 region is CASSKHRVGYEQYF. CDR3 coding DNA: TGTGCCAGCAGTAAACACAGGGTAGGCTACGAGCAGTACTTC.

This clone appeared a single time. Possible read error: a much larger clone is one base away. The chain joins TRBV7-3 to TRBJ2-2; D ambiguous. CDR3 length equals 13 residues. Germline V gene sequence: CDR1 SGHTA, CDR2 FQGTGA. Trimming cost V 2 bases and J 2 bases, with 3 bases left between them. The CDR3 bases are TGTGCCAGCAGCTTATCCAACACCGGGGAGCTGTTTTTT. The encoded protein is CASSLSNTGELFF.

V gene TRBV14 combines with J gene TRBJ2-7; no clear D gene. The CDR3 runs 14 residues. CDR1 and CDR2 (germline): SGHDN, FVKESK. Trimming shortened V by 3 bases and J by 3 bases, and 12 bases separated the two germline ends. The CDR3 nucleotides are TGTGCCAGCAGCCAGAACGGGCGGTTCTACGAGCAGTACTTC. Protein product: CASSQNGRFYEQYF.

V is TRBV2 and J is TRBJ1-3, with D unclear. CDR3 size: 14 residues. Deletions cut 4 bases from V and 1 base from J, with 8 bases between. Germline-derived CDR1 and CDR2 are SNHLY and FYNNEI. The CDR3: CASSVKGSGNTIYF. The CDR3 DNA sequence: TGTGCCAGCAGTGTCAAAGGGTCTGGAAACACCATATATTTT.

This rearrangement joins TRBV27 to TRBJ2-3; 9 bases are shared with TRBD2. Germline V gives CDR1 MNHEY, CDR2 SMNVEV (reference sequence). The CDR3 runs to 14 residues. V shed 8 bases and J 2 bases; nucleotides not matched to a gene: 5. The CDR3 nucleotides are TGTGCCAGCCTTCTAGCGGGGAACACAGATACGCAGTATTTT. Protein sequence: CASLLAGNTDTQYF.

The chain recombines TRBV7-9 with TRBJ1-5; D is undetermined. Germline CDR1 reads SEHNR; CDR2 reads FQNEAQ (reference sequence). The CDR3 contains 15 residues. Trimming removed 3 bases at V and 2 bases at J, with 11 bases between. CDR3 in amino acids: CASSLLTDGNQPQHF. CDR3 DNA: TGTGCCAGCAGCTTGCTGACTGACGGCAATCAGCCCCAGCATTTT. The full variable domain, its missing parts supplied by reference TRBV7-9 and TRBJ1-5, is DTGVSQNPRHKITKRGQNVTFRCDPISEHNRLYWYRQTLGQGPEFLTYFQNEAQLEKSRLLSDRFSAERPKGSFSTLEIQRTEQGDSAMYLCASSLLTDGNQPQHFGDGTRLSIL.